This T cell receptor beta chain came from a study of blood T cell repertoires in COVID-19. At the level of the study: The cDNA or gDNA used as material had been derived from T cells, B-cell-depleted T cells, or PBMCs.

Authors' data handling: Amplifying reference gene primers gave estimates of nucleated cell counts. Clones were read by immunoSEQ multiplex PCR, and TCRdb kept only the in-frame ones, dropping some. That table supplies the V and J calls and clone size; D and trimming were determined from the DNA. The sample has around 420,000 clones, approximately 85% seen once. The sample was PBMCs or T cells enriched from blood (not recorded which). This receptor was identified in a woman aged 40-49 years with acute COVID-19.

The CDR3 protein is CASSLMGSGEYGYTF. CDR3 nucleotides: TGTGCCAGCAGCTTAATGGGCTCCGGGGAGTATGGCTACACCTTC. This chain links TRBV7-8 with TRBJ1-2, with D unresolved. Trimming left V 2 bases short and J 5 bases short, with 15 bases between. The CDR3 length is 15 residues. Germline V lookup: CDR1 SGHVS, CDR2 FQNEAQ.